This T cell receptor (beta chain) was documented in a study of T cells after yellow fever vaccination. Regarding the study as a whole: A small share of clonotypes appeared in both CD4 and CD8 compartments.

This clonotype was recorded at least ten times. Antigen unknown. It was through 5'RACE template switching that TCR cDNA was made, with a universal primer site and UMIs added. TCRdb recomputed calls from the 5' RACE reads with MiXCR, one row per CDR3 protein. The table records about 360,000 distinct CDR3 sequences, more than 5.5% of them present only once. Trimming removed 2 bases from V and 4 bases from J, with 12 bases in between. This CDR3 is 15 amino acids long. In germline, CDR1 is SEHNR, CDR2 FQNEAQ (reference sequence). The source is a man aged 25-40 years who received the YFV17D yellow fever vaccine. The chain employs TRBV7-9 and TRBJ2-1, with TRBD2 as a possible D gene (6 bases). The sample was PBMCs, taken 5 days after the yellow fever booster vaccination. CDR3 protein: CASSLLARLYNEQFF. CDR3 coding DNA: TGTGCCAGCAGCTTACTAGCGCGACTATACAATGAGCAGTTCTTC.